This section outlines one T cell receptor (beta chain) sequence together with its context. This sample was taken from a study of cytomegalovirus exposure and HLA in healthy donors. Study-level information: A later analysis reported the 90 to 150 validation repertoires used the same platform as the approximately 670 first-cohort repertoires.

Clones were sequenced by immunoSEQ multiplex PCR, and TCRdb holds only the in-frame ones, with some missing. The table shows approximately 270,000 clones, with almost 90% occurring only once. This CDR3 has 15 amino acids. Germline V gene lookup returns CDR1 WSHSY and CDR2 SAAADI. Trimming cost V 2 bases and J 2 bases, with 12 bases left between them. Material: PBMCs. The receptor comes from a woman younger than 35 in good health and CMV-seronegative. The chain links TRBV10-2 to TRBJ1-2; D uncertain. The CDR3 nucleotides are TGCGCCAGCAGTGAGGTCTCAGGTGGGAACTATGGCTACACCTTC. It translates to CASSEVSGGNYGYTF.